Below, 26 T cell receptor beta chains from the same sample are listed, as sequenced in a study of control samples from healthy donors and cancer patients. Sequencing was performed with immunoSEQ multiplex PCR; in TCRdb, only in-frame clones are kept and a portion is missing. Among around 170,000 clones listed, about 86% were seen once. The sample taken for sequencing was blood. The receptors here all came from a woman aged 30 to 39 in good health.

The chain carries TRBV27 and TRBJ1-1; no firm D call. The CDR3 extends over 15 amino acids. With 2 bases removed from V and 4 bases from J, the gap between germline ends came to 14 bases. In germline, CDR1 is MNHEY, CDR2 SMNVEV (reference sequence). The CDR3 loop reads CASSLTGRAGTEAFF. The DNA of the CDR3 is TGTGCCAGCAGTTTAACGGGGAGGGCTGGCACTGAAGCTTTCTTT.

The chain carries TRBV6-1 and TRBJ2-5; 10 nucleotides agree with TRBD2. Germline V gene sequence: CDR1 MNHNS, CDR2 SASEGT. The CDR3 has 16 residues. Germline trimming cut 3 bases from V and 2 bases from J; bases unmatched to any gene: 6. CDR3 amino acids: CASSDWTSGTQETQYF. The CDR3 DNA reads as TGTGCCAGCAGTGACTGGACTAGCGGAACACAAGAGACCCAGTACTTC.

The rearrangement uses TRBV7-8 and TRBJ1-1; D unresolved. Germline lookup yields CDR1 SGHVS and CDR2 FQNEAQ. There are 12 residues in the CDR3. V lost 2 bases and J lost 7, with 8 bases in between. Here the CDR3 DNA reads TGTGCCAGCAGCTTAATACGGGGTGAAGCTTTCTTT. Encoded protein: CASSLIRGEAFF.

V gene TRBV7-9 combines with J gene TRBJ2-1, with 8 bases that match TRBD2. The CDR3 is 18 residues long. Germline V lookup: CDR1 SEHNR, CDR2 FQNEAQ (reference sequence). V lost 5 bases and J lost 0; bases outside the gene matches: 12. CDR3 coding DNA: TGTGCCAGCAGCGGGACTAGTCGGCTTAGTAGCTCCTACAATGAGCAGTTCTTC. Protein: CASSGTSRLSSSYNEQFF.

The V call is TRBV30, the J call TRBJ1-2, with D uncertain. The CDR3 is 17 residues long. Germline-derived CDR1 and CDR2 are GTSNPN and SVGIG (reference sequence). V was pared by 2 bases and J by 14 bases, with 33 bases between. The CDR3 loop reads CAWSRSAAYRQTLLNTF. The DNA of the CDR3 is TGTGCCTGGAGTCGCTCAGCTGCCTATAGGCAGACCCTACTGAATACCTTC.

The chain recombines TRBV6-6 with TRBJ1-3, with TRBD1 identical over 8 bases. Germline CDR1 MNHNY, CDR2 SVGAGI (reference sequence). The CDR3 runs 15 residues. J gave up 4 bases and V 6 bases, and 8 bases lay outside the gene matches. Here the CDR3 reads CASRGQGKAGNTIYF. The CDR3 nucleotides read TGTGCCAGCAGAGGACAGGGAAAGGCCGGAAACACCATATATTTT.

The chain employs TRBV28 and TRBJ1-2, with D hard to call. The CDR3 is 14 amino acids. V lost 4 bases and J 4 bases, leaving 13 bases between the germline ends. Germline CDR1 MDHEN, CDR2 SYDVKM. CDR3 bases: TGTGCCAGCAGTTCCCCCCCCGGATTCTATGGCTACACCTTC. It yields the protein CASSSPPGFYGYTF.

CDR3 sequence: CATRTGVTNQPQHF. The CDR3 DNA is TGTGCCACCCGGACAGGGGTTACAAATCAGCCCCAGCATTTT. The chain uses TRBV19 and TRBJ1-5, with 9 bases fitting TRBD1. The CDR3 contains 14 residues. The V gene end was trimmed by 10 bases and the J gene end by 4 bases; junction bases not matched to a gene: 8. Germline V gene sequence: CDR1 LNHDA, CDR2 SQIVND (reference sequence).

CDR3 in DNA: TGTGCCAGTAGTTTTCTTGGAGCGGCGAGCACAGATACGCAGTATTTT. Translated, it gives CASSFLGAASTDTQYF. The chain links TRBV19 to TRBJ2-3; D possibly corresponds to TRBD2 (5 bases). V was pared by 5 bases and J by 0 bases, with 15 bases between. Germline V gives CDR1 LNHDA, CDR2 SQIVND (reference sequence). CDR3 length: 16 residues.

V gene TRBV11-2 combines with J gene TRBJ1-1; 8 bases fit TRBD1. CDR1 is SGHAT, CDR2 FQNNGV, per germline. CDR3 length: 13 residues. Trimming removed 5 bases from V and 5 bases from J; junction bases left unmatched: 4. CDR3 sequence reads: CASSPDRGTEAFF. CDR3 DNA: TGTGCCAGCAGCCCAGACAGGGGAACTGAAGCTTTCTTT.

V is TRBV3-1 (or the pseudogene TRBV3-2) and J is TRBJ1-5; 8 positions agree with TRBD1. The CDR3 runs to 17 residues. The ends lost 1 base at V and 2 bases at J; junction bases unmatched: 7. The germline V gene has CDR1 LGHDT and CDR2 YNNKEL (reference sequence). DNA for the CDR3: TGTGCCAGCAGCCAAGGGGACAGGACCCTACGCAATCAGCCCCAGCATTTT. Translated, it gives CASSQGDRTLRNQPQHF.

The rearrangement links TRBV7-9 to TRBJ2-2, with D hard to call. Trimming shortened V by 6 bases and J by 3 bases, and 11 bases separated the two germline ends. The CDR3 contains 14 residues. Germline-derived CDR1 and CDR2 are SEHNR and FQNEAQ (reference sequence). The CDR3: CASSLTSYTGELFF. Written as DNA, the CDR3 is TGTGCCAGCAGTCTTACGTCATACACCGGGGAGCTGTTTTTT.

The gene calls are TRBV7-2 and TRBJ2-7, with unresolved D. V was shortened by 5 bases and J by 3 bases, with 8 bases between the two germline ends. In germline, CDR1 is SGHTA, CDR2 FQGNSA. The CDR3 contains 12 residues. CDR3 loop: CASSIPGYEQYV. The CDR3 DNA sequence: TGTGCCAGCAGCATACCCGGCTACGAGCAGTACGTC.

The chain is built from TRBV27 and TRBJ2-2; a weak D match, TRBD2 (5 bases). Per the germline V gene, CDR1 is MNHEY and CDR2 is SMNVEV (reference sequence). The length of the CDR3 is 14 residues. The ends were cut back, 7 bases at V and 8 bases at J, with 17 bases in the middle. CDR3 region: CASTLTTPGGELFF. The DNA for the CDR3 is TGTGCCAGCACCTTAACAACGCCGGGGGGGGAGCTGTTTTTT.

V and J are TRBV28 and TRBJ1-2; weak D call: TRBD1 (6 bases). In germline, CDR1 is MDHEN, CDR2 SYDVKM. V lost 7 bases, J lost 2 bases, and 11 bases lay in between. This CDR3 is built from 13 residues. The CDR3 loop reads CASTQGKNYGYTF. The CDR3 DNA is TGTGCCAGCACTCAGGGGAAGAACTATGGCTACACCTTC.

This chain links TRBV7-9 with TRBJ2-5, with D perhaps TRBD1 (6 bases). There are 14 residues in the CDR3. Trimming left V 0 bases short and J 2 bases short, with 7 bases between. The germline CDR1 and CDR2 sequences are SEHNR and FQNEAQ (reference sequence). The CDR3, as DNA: TGTGCCAGCAGCTTAGCGGACAGACAAGAGACCCAGTACTTC. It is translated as CASSLADRQETQYF.

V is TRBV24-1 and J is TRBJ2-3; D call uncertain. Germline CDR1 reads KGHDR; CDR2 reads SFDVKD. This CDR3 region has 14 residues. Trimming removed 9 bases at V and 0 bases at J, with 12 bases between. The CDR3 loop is CATGGWPSTDTQYF. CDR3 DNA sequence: TGTGCCACCGGTGGGTGGCCGAGCACAGATACGCAGTATTTT.

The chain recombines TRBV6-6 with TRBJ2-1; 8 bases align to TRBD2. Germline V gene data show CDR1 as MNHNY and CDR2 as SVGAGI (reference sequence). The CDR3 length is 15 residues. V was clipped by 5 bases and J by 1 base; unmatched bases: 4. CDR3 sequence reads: CASSTRGGSYNEQFF. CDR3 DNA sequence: TGTGCCAGCAGTACACGGGGGGGATCCTACAATGAGCAGTTCTTC.

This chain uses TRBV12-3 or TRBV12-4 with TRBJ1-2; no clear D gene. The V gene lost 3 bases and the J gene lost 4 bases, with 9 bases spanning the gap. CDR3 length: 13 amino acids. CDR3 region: CASSFRISYGYTF. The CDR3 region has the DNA TGTGCCAGCAGTTTTAGAATATCCTATGGCTACACCTTC.

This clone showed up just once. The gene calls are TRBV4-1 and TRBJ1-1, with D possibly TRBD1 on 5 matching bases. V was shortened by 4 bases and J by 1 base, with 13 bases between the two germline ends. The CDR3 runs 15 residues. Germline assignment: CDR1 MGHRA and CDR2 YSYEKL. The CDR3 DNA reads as TGCGCCAGCAGCCCGTGGGGGGGGTCGAACACTGAAGCTTTCTTT. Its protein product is CASSPWGGSNTEAFF.

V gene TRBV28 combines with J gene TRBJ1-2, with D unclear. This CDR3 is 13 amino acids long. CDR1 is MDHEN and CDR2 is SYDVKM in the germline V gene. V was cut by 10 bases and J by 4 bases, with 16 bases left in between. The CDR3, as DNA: TGTGCCACCCGTAACGAGGGTAGCTATGGCTACACCTTC. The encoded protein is CATRNEGSYGYTF.

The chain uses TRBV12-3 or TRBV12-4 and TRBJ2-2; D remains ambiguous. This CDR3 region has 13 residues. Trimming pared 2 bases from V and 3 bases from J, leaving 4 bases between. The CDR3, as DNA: TGTGCCAGCAGTTTAAAGTACACCGGGGAGCTGTTTTTT. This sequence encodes CASSLKYTGELFF.

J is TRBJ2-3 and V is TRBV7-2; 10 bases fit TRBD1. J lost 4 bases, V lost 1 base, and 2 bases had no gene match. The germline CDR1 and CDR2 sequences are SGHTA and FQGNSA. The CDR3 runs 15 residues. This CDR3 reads CASSLETGGSDTQYF. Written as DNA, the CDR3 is TGTGCCAGCAGCTTAGAGACAGGGGGCTCAGATACGCAGTATTTT.

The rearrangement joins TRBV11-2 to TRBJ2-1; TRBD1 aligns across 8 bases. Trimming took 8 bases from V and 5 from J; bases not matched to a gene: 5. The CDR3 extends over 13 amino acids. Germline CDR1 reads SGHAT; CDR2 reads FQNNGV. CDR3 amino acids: CASDWTGNNEQFF. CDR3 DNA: TGTGCCAGCGACTGGACAGGGAACAATGAGCAGTTCTTC.

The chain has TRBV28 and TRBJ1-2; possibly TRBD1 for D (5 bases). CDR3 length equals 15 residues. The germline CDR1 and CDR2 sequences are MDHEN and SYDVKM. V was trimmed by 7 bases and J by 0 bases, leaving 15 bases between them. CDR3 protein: CASTPYGGANYGYTF. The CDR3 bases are TGTGCCAGCACCCCATACGGGGGGGCTAACTATGGCTACACCTTC.

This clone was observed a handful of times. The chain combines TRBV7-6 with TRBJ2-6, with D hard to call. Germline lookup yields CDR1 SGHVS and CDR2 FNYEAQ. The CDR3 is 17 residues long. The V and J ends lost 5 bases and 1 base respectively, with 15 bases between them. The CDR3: CASSPRETASGANVLTF. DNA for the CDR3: TGTGCCAGCAGCCCACGAGAGACGGCTTCTGGGGCCAACGTCCTGACTTTC.